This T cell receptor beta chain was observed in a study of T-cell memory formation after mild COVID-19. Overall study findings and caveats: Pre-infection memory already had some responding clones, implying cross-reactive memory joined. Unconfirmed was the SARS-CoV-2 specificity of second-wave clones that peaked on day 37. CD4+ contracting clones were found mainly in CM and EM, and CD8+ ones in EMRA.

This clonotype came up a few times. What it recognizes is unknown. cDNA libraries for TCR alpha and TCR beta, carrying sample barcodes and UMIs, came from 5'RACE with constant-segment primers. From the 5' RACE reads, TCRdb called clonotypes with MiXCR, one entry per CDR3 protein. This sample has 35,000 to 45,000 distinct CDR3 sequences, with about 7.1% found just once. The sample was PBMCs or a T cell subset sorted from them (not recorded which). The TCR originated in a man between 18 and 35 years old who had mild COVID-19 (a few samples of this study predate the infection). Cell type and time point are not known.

The DNA of the CDR3 is TGTGCCAGCAGCACGCAGGGGACGGATGAGCAGTTCTTC. Translating gives CASSTQGTDEQFF. The chain uses TRBV9 and TRBJ2-1; maybe TRBD1 (6 bases). This CDR3 is built from 13 residues. The V end lost 4 bases, the J end lost 8 bases, and 13 bases lay between the germline ends. Germline CDR1 SGDLS, CDR2 YYNGEE.